This T cell receptor (beta chain) was documented in a study of CD8+CD57+ T cells in acquired aplastic anemia. At the level of the study: DNA from sorted CD4+ and CD8+ cells averaged roughly 3.4 ug. CD4+ cells from healthy donors averaged about 10.8 million reads.

This clonotype was seen a handful of times. Its antigen remains unidentified. The template for TCR beta VDJ and CDR3 sequence profiling was genomic DNA. Each CDR3 protein is one row after TCRdb ran MiXCR on the reads. The sample holds a few hundred thousand distinct CDR3 sequences, over 55% seen once. The ends were cut back, 0 bases at V and 6 bases at J, with 6 bases in the middle. Germline lookup yields CDR1 SGHVS and CDR2 FQNEAQ. The length of the CDR3 is 13 residues. Study results and caveats: CD8+ Simpson's diversity in patients was not significantly different from that in controls.

The sequencing sample was made of sorted CD4+, CD8+, or CD8+CD57+ T cells (not recorded which) from PBMCs. This TCR came from a human donor in good health. The chain uses TRBV7-8 and TRBJ2-1; D is unclear. This chain's CDR3 is CASSLARFNEQFF. The CDR3 DNA follows: TGTGCCAGCAGCTTAGCGCGGTTCAATGAGCAGTTCTTC.